Shown below are 27 T cell receptor beta chains from a single sample sequenced in a study of cytomegalovirus exposure and HLA in healthy donors. PCR involved 60 Vbeta and 13 Jbeta primers. The assay was immunoSEQ multiplex PCR, and TCRdb's table has in-frame clones only and misses some. The table has more than 95,000 clones, about three quarters seen once; the top ten hold approximately 2%. The source material was PBMCs. The receptor source for this set is a man aged 45-65 years in good health and CMV-seronegative.

The chain carries TRBV19 and TRBJ1-6; D is possibly TRBD1 (5 bases). Germline V gene lookup returns CDR1 LNHDA and CDR2 SQIVND (reference sequence). The ends were cut back, 11 bases at V and 7 bases at J, with 12 bases in the middle. The CDR3 covers 12 residues. CDR3 amino acids: CASSRGNSPLHF. The CDR3 DNA reads as TGTGCCTCAAGCCGGGGGAATTCACCCCTCCACTTT.

J is TRBJ2-3 and V is TRBV28, with D hard to call. The CDR3 extends over 14 amino acids. V was cut by 4 bases and J by 0 bases, with 8 bases left in between. Germline V CDR1 and CDR2: MDHEN, SYDVKM. CDR3 DNA: TGTGCCAGCAGTTCCCTTACTAGCACAGATACGCAGTATTTT. This codes for CASSSLTSTDTQYF.

The V call is TRBV5-1, the J call TRBJ2-7; 8 bases map to TRBD1. Germline V CDR1 and CDR2: SGHRS, YFSETQ. V gave up 2 bases and J gave up 6 bases; unmatched junction bases: 4. CDR3 length: 13 amino acids. The CDR3, as DNA: TGCGCCAGCAGCTTTCAGGGGGCGGCCGAGCAGTACTTC. Translation: CASSFQGAAEQYF.

The V gene is TRBV5-4, the J gene TRBJ2-3; TRBD2 matches at 8 bases. V lost 3 bases and J lost 0; bases outside the gene matches: 6. This CDR3 contains 16 residues. Germline assignment: CDR1 SGHNT and CDR2 YYREEE (reference sequence). CDR3 sequence: CASSWGRGGSTDTQYF. CDR3 nucleotides: TGTGCCAGCAGCTGGGGTCGGGGGGGCAGCACAGATACGCAGTATTTT.

The rearrangement links TRBV14 to TRBJ1-1, with unresolved D. Trimming removed 0 bases at V and 11 bases at J, with 16 bases between. The CDR3 sequence is 14 residues long. Germline CDR1 is SGHDN and CDR2 is FVKESK. The CDR3 region has the DNA TGTGCCAGCAGCCAAGATAATATAGGAGGGCCGGCTTTCTTT. This codes for CASSQDNIGGPAFF.

This rearrangement joins TRBV2 to TRBJ1-4; 8 bases map to TRBD1. Germline lookup yields CDR1 SNHLY and CDR2 FYNNEI. The length of the CDR3 is 14 residues. The ends lost 5 bases at V and 7 bases at J; junction bases unmatched: 6. CDR3 sequence (DNA): TGTGCCAGCAGTATGGACAGGGAAACTGAAAAACTGTTTTTT. This encodes CASSMDRETEKLFF.

The rearrangement uses TRBV27 and TRBJ2-3; D not certain. The CDR3 spans 14 residues. CDR1 and CDR2 (germline): MNHEY, SMNVEV (reference sequence). Trimming stripped 4 bases from V and 1 base from J, with 9 bases between. The CDR3 sequence is CASSSYGGTDTQYF. The CDR3 DNA is TGTGCCAGCAGTTCCTATGGTGGCACAGATACGCAGTATTTT.

The gene calls are TRBV12-5 and TRBJ1-5, with TRBD1 matching over 7 bases. This CDR3 has 12 residues. Per the germline V gene, CDR1 is LGHNT and CDR2 is FRNRAP. Trimming took 6 bases from V and 6 from J; bases not matched to a gene: 2. DNA for the CDR3: TGTGCTAGTGGGACAGGGATTCAGCCCCAGCATTTT. Translated: CASGTGIQPQHF.

J is TRBJ1-1 and V is TRBV11-2, with 7 nucleotides matching TRBD1. V shed 5 bases and J 4 bases; nucleotides not matched to a gene: 10. From germline, CDR1 is SGHAT and CDR2 FQNNGV. CDR3 length equals 15 residues. The CDR3 nucleotides are TGTGCCAGCAGCCTCAGGGGGGTTGTCGGCACTGAAGCTTTCTTT. Encoded protein: CASSLRGVVGTEAFF.

This chain connects TRBV5-5 to TRBJ2-2, with a possible D match to TRBD2 (6 bases). Germline V gene sequence: CDR1 SGHKS, CDR2 YYEKEE (reference sequence). The V gene lost 4 bases and the J gene lost 5 bases, with 18 bases spanning the gap. The length of the CDR3 is 16 residues. The CDR3 DNA sequence: TGTGCCAGCAGCCACGCGGGGCGCCCCGATACCGGGGAGCTGTTTTTT. This translates into CASSHAGRPDTGELFF.

This clone was picked up a small number of times. The rearrangement links TRBV9 to TRBJ2-1; D gene uncertain. Germline loops: CDR1 SGDLS, CDR2 YYNGEE. With 1 base removed from V and 0 bases from J, the gap between germline ends came to 8 bases. The CDR3 is 15 amino acids. The CDR3 protein is CASSVNSPSYNEQFF. CDR3 sequence (DNA): TGTGCCAGCAGCGTAAATAGCCCCTCCTACAATGAGCAGTTCTTC.

The chain uses TRBV4-1 and TRBJ2-3, with D perhaps TRBD1 (6 bases). Between the trimmed V and J ends, which lost 0 bases and 0 bases, there was a span of 10 bases. This CDR3 is built from 16 residues. CDR1 is MGHRA, CDR2 YSYEKL, per germline. Here the CDR3 DNA reads TGCGCCAGCAGCCAAGATCCAGGGGCGAGCACAGATACGCAGTATTTT. Protein sequence: CASSQDPGASTDTQYF.

The rearrangement joins TRBV27 to TRBJ1-6; 9 bases are shared with TRBD1. From germline, CDR1 is MNHEY and CDR2 SMNVEV (reference sequence). The V and J ends lost 0 bases and 9 bases, in that order; junction bases with no gene match: 9. This CDR3 region has 17 residues. For the CDR3, the DNA is TGTGCCAGCAGTTTATCCTACGGGACAGGGAATATTTCACCCCTCCACTTT. Encoded protein: CASSLSYGTGNISPLHF.

The chain recombines TRBV5-1 with TRBJ2-3; 9 nucleotides align to TRBD2. Trimming cost V 6 bases and J 2 bases; bases outside gene matches: 10. The CDR3 is 16 amino acids. CDR1 SGHRS and CDR2 YFSETQ come from the germline V gene. For the CDR3, the DNA is TGCGCCAGCACCGCCCGGCCTAGCGGGGACACAGATACGCAGTATTTT. It encodes CASTARPSGDTDTQYF.

This clone appeared a few times. The J gene is TRBJ2-5, the V gene TRBV7-6, with 7 bases fitting TRBD2. The germline V gene has CDR1 SGHVS and CDR2 FNYEAQ. The junction had 17 bases not matched to a gene; V was cut back by 7 bases and J by 0 bases. The CDR3 runs to 18 residues. The CDR3 DNA reads TGTGCCAGCAACTCATTGGGTCCGGGGGGAGATAACCAAGAGACCCAGTACTTC. Amino acid sequence: CASNSLGPGGDNQETQYF.

The rearrangement uses TRBV11-1 and TRBJ2-3, with 8 bases fitting TRBD2. The CDR3 length is 15 residues. V shed 5 bases, J shed 4 bases, and the junction held 8 bases outside the gene matches. Germline CDR1 SGHAT, CDR2 FQDESV (reference sequence). This chain's CDR3 is CASSPQRGWPDTQYF. Written as DNA, the CDR3 is TGTGCCAGCAGCCCTCAGCGGGGGTGGCCAGATACGCAGTATTTT.

The rearrangement joins TRBV6-1 to TRBJ2-6; D possibly corresponds to TRBD1 (5 bases). This CDR3 region has 15 residues. Germline V gives CDR1 MNHNS, CDR2 SASEGT. V was pared by 2 bases and J by 4 bases, with 9 bases between. CDR3 sequence: CASSERGSGANVLTF. The CDR3 region has the DNA TGTGCCAGCAGTGAAAGGGGCTCCGGGGCCAACGTCCTGACTTTC.

The gene calls are TRBV6-4 and TRBJ2-5, with TRBD2 matching 9 bases. The CDR3 length is 15 residues. Germline V gene lookup returns CDR1 MRHNA and CDR2 SNTAGT. V lost 2 bases, J lost 4 bases, and 5 bases stayed unmatched. CDR3 nucleotides: TGTGCCAGCAGTGACATAGCGGGAGAGGGAGAGACCCAGTACTTC. Translating it yields CASSDIAGEGETQYF.

The chain combines TRBV29-1 with TRBJ2-7, with D perhaps matching TRBD2 (5 bases). Germline V gives CDR1 SQVTM, CDR2 ANQGSEA. Trimming left V 4 bases short and J 2 bases short, with 9 bases between. There are 12 residues in the CDR3. The CDR3 coding sequence is TGCAGCGTTGGAGGGCACCCCTACGAGCAGTACTTC. This translates into CSVGGHPYEQYF.

This chain links TRBV7-9 with TRBJ1-2, with D unclear. Germline loops: CDR1 SEHNR, CDR2 FQNEAQ (reference sequence). CDR3 length equals 14 residues. Trimming cost V 3 bases and J 4 bases, with 12 bases left between them. The CDR3 protein is CASSFGQTIYGYTF. The CDR3 coding sequence is TGTGCCAGCAGCTTCGGCCAGACTATCTATGGCTACACCTTC.

The chain has TRBV4-3 and TRBJ2-1, with D perhaps matching TRBD2 (7 bases). The V end lost 0 bases, the J end lost 7 bases, and 13 bases lay between the germline ends. Germline CDR1 reads LGHNA; CDR2 reads YSLEER. The CDR3 is made up of 15 amino acids. CDR3 protein: CASSQEFAGANEQFF. DNA for the CDR3: TGCGCCAGCAGCCAAGAATTCGCGGGGGCGAATGAGCAGTTCTTC.

The gene calls are TRBV6-5 and TRBJ1-5; D remains ambiguous. CDR3 length: 14 residues. CDR1 MNHEY and CDR2 SVGAGI come from the germline V gene. V was clipped by 5 bases and J by 7 bases, with 15 bases between them. CDR3 sequence reads: CASSEVRGEQPQHF. The CDR3 nucleotides are TGTGCCAGCAGTGAAGTAAGAGGAGAACAGCCCCAGCATTTT.

This chain joins TRBV9 and TRBJ1-3; a weak D match, TRBD1 (5 bases). Germline CDR1 SGDLS, CDR2 YYNGEE. Trimming took 2 bases from V and 0 from J, leaving 12 bases between them. This CDR3 spans 16 amino acids. The CDR3 bases are TGTGCCAGCAGCGTCGGTGACAGACTCTCTGGAAACACCATATATTTT. Its protein is CASSVGDRLSGNTIYF.

This chain connects TRBV7-9 to TRBJ1-6; maybe TRBD1 (5 bases). There are 16 residues in the CDR3. The V end lost 1 base, the J end lost 9 bases, and 16 bases lay between the germline ends. Germline V gene sequence: CDR1 SEHNR, CDR2 FQNEAQ (reference sequence). This CDR3 is CASSLDGAATGSPLHF. CDR3 coding DNA: TGTGCCAGCAGCTTAGATGGGGCCGCGACCGGTTCACCCCTCCACTTT.

This clone was observed a few times. The rearrangement uses TRBV6-1 and TRBJ1-5, with D perhaps matching TRBD1 (5 bases). Trimming shortened V by 4 bases and J by 4 bases, and 8 bases separated the two germline ends. Germline loops: CDR1 MNHNS, CDR2 SASEGT. The CDR3 covers 13 residues. The CDR3 region is CASSGQPNQPQHF. The DNA for the CDR3 is TGTGCCAGCAGTGGACAGCCAAATCAGCCCCAGCATTTT.

The V and J genes are TRBV28 and TRBJ1-5; 7 bases match TRBD1. CDR1 is MDHEN, CDR2 SYDVKM, per germline. V shed 7 bases, J shed 3 bases, and the junction held 3 bases outside the gene matches. The CDR3 contains 13 residues. This chain's CDR3 is CASKTGNNQPQHF. The CDR3, as DNA: TGTGCCAGCAAGACAGGGAACAATCAGCCCCAGCATTTT.

The rearrangement joins TRBV28 to TRBJ2-3; D remains ambiguous. V was pared by 2 bases and J by 4 bases, with 7 bases between. Germline V gene sequence: CDR1 MDHEN, CDR2 SYDVKM. This CDR3 has 13 amino acids. The CDR3 DNA follows: TGTGCCAGCAGTTTAGGGCAGCCAGATACGCAGTATTTT. It translates to CASSLGQPDTQYF.